The 26 T cell receptor beta chains below all came from one sample that was sequenced in a study of cytomegalovirus exposure and HLA in healthy donors. PCR used 60 Vbeta primers and 13 Jbeta primers. Generated by immunoSEQ multiplex PCR, the TCRdb table keeps only in-frame clones and is missing some. The data contain around 150,000 clones, 55% to 70% of them singletons. The sample taken for sequencing was PBMCs. The receptor source for this set is a middle-aged woman in good health and CMV-seropositive.

This chain connects TRBV6-6 to TRBJ1-5; the D gene is possibly TRBD1 (5 bases). Per germline, CDR1 MNHNY and CDR2 SVGAGI (reference sequence). The CDR3 is 16 amino acids. Between the trimmed V and J ends, which lost 1 base and 5 bases, there was a span of 15 bases. The chain's CDR3 is CASSYLGLGGDQPQHF. CDR3 nucleotides: TGTGCCAGCAGTTACTTGGGACTTGGAGGGGATCAGCCCCAGCATTTT.

V and J are TRBV28 and TRBJ1-4; D gene unclear. Germline loops: CDR1 MDHEN, CDR2 SYDVKM. The length of the CDR3 is 15 residues. Trimming took 4 bases from V and 5 from J, leaving 14 bases between them. Here the CDR3 reads CASSSRSLPNEKLFF. CDR3 sequence (DNA): TGTGCCAGCAGTTCTCGCTCGCTACCGAATGAAAAACTGTTTTTT.

The rearrangement joins TRBV18 to TRBJ2-1; TRBD2 matches 7 bases. Trimming removed 6 bases from V and 0 bases from J; junction bases left unmatched: 5. Germline values: CDR1 KGHSH, CDR2 LQKENI. The CDR3 runs 15 residues. Here the CDR3 reads CASSLAAYSYNEQFF. The CDR3 coding sequence is TGTGCCAGCTCGCTAGCGGCCTACTCCTACAATGAGCAGTTCTTC.

This CDR3 is CASSSLAGTDTQYF. The CDR3 bases are TGTGCCAGCAGCTCCTTAGCGGGCACAGATACGCAGTATTTT. The V call is TRBV7-3, the J call TRBJ2-3, with a tentative D call TRBD2 (6 bases). Trimming left V 4 bases short and J 1 base short, with 9 bases between. This CDR3 spans 14 amino acids. Germline lookup yields CDR1 SGHTA and CDR2 FQGTGA.

This chain connects TRBV7-2 to TRBJ1-1; 8 bases fit TRBD1. This CDR3 region has 16 residues. V was pared by 1 base and J by 4 bases, with 8 bases of the junction left unmatched. Germline V gives CDR1 SGHTA, CDR2 FQGNSA. The CDR3 protein is CASSLDGRGLRTEAFF. In nucleotides, the CDR3 is TGTGCCAGCAGCTTAGACGGCAGGGGGCTTCGCACTGAAGCTTTCTTT.

The V gene is TRBV2, the J gene TRBJ2-7; 12 bases line up with TRBD2. The CDR3 has 18 amino acids. Germline V gives CDR1 SNHLY, CDR2 FYNNEI. V gave up 5 bases and J gave up 1 base; unmatched junction bases: 12. The CDR3 sequence: CASSYGGGGLAGSYEQYF. CDR3 DNA: TGTGCCAGCAGTTACGGAGGGGGTGGACTAGCGGGATCCTACGAGCAGTACTTC.

The V and J genes are TRBV9 and TRBJ2-5; 12 bases are shared with TRBD2. The CDR3 contains 16 residues. Germline V gives CDR1 SGDLS, CDR2 YYNGEE. Trimming cost V 0 bases and J 3 bases; bases outside gene matches: 3. Written as DNA, the CDR3 is TGTGCCAGCAGCGTAGGGCCTAGCGGGGGGGAAGAGACCCAGTACTTC. Translated: CASSVGPSGGEETQYF.

This clone has a handful of counts. The chain uses TRBV5-6 and TRBJ1-4, with TRBD1 identical over 7 bases. Germline CDR1 and CDR2: SGHDT and YYEEEE. This CDR3 contains 15 residues. V gave up 4 bases and J gave up 0 bases; unmatched junction bases: 3. The CDR3 reads CASSMGQTTNEKLFF. DNA for the CDR3: TGTGCCAGCAGCATGGGACAGACAACTAATGAAAAACTGTTTTTT.

V usage is TRBV28 and J usage is TRBJ1-6, with 9 bases identical to TRBD1. Germline CDR1 is MDHEN and CDR2 is SYDVKM. The CDR3 consists of 17 residues. Losses at the gene ends were 3 bases for V and 7 bases for J; bases not matched to a gene: 10. CDR3 in amino acids: CASSFPRGGTGNSPLHF. CDR3 in DNA: TGTGCCAGCAGTTTTCCCAGGGGAGGGACAGGGAATTCACCCCTCCACTTT.

This clone was detected once. The chain couples TRBV21-1 to TRBJ2-3; the table's TRBD2 call for D was not verified on the DNA. TRBV21-1 has pseudogene status. The CDR3 runs 21 residues. CDR3 sequence reads: CASSNTGTSGSEWARTDTQYF. The CDR3 DNA reads TGTGCCAGCAGCAATACTGGGACTAGCGGGAGTGAATGGGCTCGCACAGATACGCAGTATTTT.

The genes are TRBV7-9 and TRBJ2-2; D is unclear. This CDR3 spans 16 amino acids. Trimming took off 3 bases at V and 0 bases at J, with 11 bases between the two ends. Germline V gene lookup returns CDR1 SEHNR and CDR2 FQNEAQ (reference sequence). CDR3 residues: CASSFYRLPNTGELFF. CDR3 coding DNA: TGTGCCAGCAGCTTTTACCGACTTCCGAACACCGGGGAGCTGTTTTTT.

Notes on this clone: The junction does not match germline at one end; this may be a read error. The chain employs TRBV6-1 and TRBJ1-4; D unresolved. Germline-derived CDR1 and CDR2 are MNHNS and SASEGT. The CDR3 length is 14 residues. The DNA for the CDR3 is TGTGCCGGCAGTTCAGGCCAGAGTAATGAAAAACTGTTTTTT. It codes for CAGSSGQSNEKLFF.

This chain uses TRBV9 with TRBJ1-3; no definite D call. CDR3 length equals 11 residues. The V end was cut by 7 bases, the J end by 3 bases, with 5 bases between. Germline assignment: CDR1 SGDLS and CDR2 YYNGEE. CDR3 amino acids: CASGSGNTIYF. The CDR3 nucleotides read TGTGCCAGCGGGAGTGGAAACACCATATATTTT.

The CDR3 DNA reads as TGTGCCAGCAGTTTAGCGACTACGGGCCAAGAGACCCAGTACTTC. This encodes CASSLATTGQETQYF. The chain couples TRBV28 to TRBJ2-5; D might be TRBD2 (5 bases). Germline V gives CDR1 MDHEN, CDR2 SYDVKM. The CDR3 runs to 15 residues. Between the trimmed V and J ends, which lost 2 bases and 1 base, there was a span of 11 bases.

J is TRBJ2-2 and V is TRBV28, with a weak D call TRBD1 (5 bases). Germline V gene lookup returns CDR1 MDHEN and CDR2 SYDVKM. The CDR3 consists of 14 residues. Trimming stripped 10 bases from V and 2 bases from J, with 14 bases between. The CDR3 loop is CAILPTVNTGELFF. DNA of the CDR3: TGTGCCATACTACCGACAGTTAACACCGGGGAGCTGTTTTTT.

This clone has just a few counts. One end of the junction is discordant with germline, which a read error may explain. The gene calls are TRBV7-7 and TRBJ2-1; tentatively, D is TRBD1 (5 bases). There are 15 residues in the CDR3. Germline V gene data show CDR1 as SSHAT and CDR2 as FNYEAQ (reference sequence). Written as DNA, the CDR3 is TGTGCTAGCAGCCGGACCAGGACACCATACAATGAGCAGTTCTTC. The encoded protein is CASSRTRTPYNEQFF. The full variable domain, with the rest looked up from reference TRBV7-7 and TRBJ2-1, is GAGVSQSPRYKVTKRGQDVTLRCDPISSHATLYWYQQALGQGPEFLTYFNYEAQPDKSGLPSDRFSAERPEGSISTLTIQRTEQRDSAMYRCASSRTRTPYNEQFFGPGTRLTVL.

This chain connects TRBV7-9 to TRBJ2-1, with TRBD1 matching 10 bases. The CDR3 is 16 amino acids. Per the germline V gene, CDR1 is SEHNR and CDR2 is FQNEAQ (reference sequence). The junction had 5 bases not matched to a gene; V was cut back by 0 bases and J by 6 bases. DNA for the CDR3: TGTGCCAGCAGCTTAGCGACCCGGACAGGGGGCAATGAGCAGTTCTTC. Its protein product is CASSLATRTGGNEQFF.

The count of this clone is one. The V call is TRBV5-1, the J call TRBJ2-7; 10 nucleotides match TRBD1. Germline-derived CDR1 and CDR2 are SGHRS and YFSETQ. This CDR3 is built from 16 residues. The junction had 8 bases not matched to a gene; V was cut back by 3 bases and J by 2 bases. The CDR3 loop reads CASSSYGTGVPYEQYF. In DNA, the CDR3 is TGCGCCAGCAGCTCCTACGGGACAGGGGTCCCCTACGAGCAGTACTTC.

The chain uses TRBV28 and TRBJ1-2; 9 bases map to TRBD1. Trimming took 5 bases from V and 4 from J; bases not matched to a gene: 5. The germline V gene encodes CDR1 MDHEN and CDR2 SYDVKM. The CDR3 contains 14 residues. CDR3 DNA: TGTGCCAGCAGTGGGGGGACAGGGTCCTATGGCTACACCTTC. Its translation is CASSGGTGSYGYTF.

This clone has just one count. V and J are TRBV5-5 and TRBJ1-3; D unclear. V gave up 2 bases and J gave up 4 bases, with 10 bases separating them. Germline CDR1 is SGHKS and CDR2 is YYEKEE (reference sequence). The CDR3 contains 14 residues. CDR3 amino acids: CASSLKGSGNTIYF. The DNA for the CDR3 is TGTGCCAGCAGCTTAAAAGGGAGCGGAAACACCATATATTTT.

The chain uses TRBV7-2 and TRBJ2-7; 11 positions match TRBD1. The CDR3 length is 14 residues. Germline values: CDR1 SGHTA, CDR2 FQGNSA. With V trimmed by 8 bases and J by 7 bases, 10 bases remained unmatched. The CDR3 sequence is CASSLGQGAKEQYF. The DNA of the CDR3 is TGTGCCAGCTCACTTGGACAGGGGGCGAAGGAGCAGTACTTC.

The V gene is TRBV14, the J gene TRBJ1-1, with D possibly TRBD1 on 6 matching bases. The germline V gene has CDR1 SGHDN and CDR2 FVKESK. Between the trimmed V and J ends, which lost 7 bases and 8 bases, there was a span of 20 bases. The CDR3 is 14 amino acids. CDR3: CASIGGGVDHEAFF. The CDR3 region has the DNA TGTGCCAGCATCGGGGGGGGCGTCGACCACGAAGCTTTCTTT.

This chain connects TRBV30 to TRBJ1-1; 8 nucleotides line up with TRBD1. The CDR3 is made up of 13 amino acids. Per the germline V gene, CDR1 is GTSNPN and CDR2 is SVGIG (reference sequence). V trimming: 4 bases; J trimming: 7 bases; junction bases outside the gene matches: 8. CDR3 nucleotide sequence: TGTGCCTGGACGCCCCCACAGGGGGTTGAAGCTTTCTTT. This gives the protein CAWTPPQGVEAFF.

This rearrangement joins TRBV19 to TRBJ1-1, with D hard to call. V was trimmed by 6 bases and J by 0 bases, leaving 11 bases between them. The CDR3 is 14 residues long. The germline CDR1 and CDR2 sequences are LNHDA and SQIVND (reference sequence). DNA for the CDR3: TGTGCCAGTAGCGGTGATTCTATGAACACTGAAGCTTTCTTT. This encodes CASSGDSMNTEAFF.

The CDR3 DNA sequence: TGTGCCAGCAGAGAGGGCCCCCAAGAGACCCAGTACTTC. It is translated as CASREGPQETQYF. The rearrangement links TRBV28 to TRBJ2-5, with a tentative D call TRBD2 (5 bases). Per germline, CDR1 MDHEN and CDR2 SYDVKM. This CDR3 is 13 amino acids long. The V end was cut by 6 bases, the J end by 1 base, with 9 bases between.

V is TRBV6-1 and J is TRBJ1-5; D gene uncertain. In germline, CDR1 is MNHNS, CDR2 SASEGT. V was trimmed by 4 bases and J by 0 bases, leaving 22 bases between them. The CDR3 loop spans 19 amino acids. The CDR3 reads CASSVLGTQGRYSNQPQHF. CDR3 sequence (DNA): TGTGCCAGCAGTGTACTAGGTACCCAAGGTCGTTATAGCAATCAGCCCCAGCATTTT.